Listed below are T cell receptor beta chains from one sample, sequenced in a study of blood T cells in healthy people across ages. TCRdb re-analysed the 5' RACE reads in MiXCR, keeping a single row per CDR3 protein. The table records 650,000 to 700,000 distinct CDR3 sequences, approximately 52% of them present only once. Sequencing used blood. These receptors were taken from a woman older than 75 in good health. Each CDR3 is given with its conserved first and last residue. Clone size, where shown, is once, few, many, or a class for clones that have expanded.

J gene: TRBJ2-6
clone size: many
V gene: TRBV28
CDR3 protein: CASSRGSGANVLTF

J gene: TRBJ1-4
clone size: -
V gene: TRBV15
CDR3 protein: CATSRRVAVGEKLFF

J gene: TRBJ1-1
clone size: few
V gene: TRBV27
CDR3 protein: CASSRGTRQGIEAFF

J gene: TRBJ2-1
clone size: many
V gene: TRBV7-3
CDR3 protein: CASNTAPAPYNEQFF

J gene: TRBJ1-5
clone size: once
V gene: TRBV20-1
CDR3 protein: CSAGTTSNQPQHF

J gene: TRBJ1-2
clone size: many
V gene: TRBV5-1
CDR3 protein: CASSPQRGDTSNYGYTF

J gene: TRBJ1-5
clone size: few
V gene: TRBV2
CDR3 protein: CASNGQGINQPQHF

J gene: TRBJ2-7
clone size: few
V gene: TRBV5-4
CDR3 protein: CASSWAGTGIYEQYF

J gene: TRBJ2-5
clone size: -
V gene: TRBV7-2
CDR3 protein: CASSLWGLQETQYF

J gene: TRBJ2-7
clone size: -
V gene: TRBV7-2
CDR3 protein: CASSWELDEQYF

J gene: -
clone size: -
V gene: TRBV7-2
CDR3 protein: CASSFPGHRQETQYF

J gene: TRBJ2-3
clone size: many
V gene: TRBV7-6
CDR3 protein: CASSLRPEGTDTQYF

J gene: TRBJ1-3
clone size: -
V gene: TRBV7-9
CDR3 protein: CASSFDRRGSGNTIYF

J gene: TRBJ2-1
clone size: -
V gene: TRBV7-2
CDR3 protein: CASSLGGQGINEQFF

J gene: TRBJ2-7
clone size: -
V gene: TRBV20-1
CDR3 protein: CSAPRWSQGEQYF

J gene: TRBJ1-1
clone size: -
V gene: TRBV20-1
CDR3 protein: CYSPGHHTEAFF

J gene: TRBJ2-1
clone size: many
V gene: TRBV5-1
CDR3 protein: CASSWAGSLDNEQFF

J gene: TRBJ2-2
clone size: once
V gene: TRBV11-2
CDR3 protein: CASSLRLGRNINTGELFF

J gene: TRBJ1-6
clone size: -
V gene: TRBV20-1
CDR3 protein: CSARVVGREGSPLHF

J gene: TRBJ2-7
clone size: few
V gene: TRBV6-6
CDR3 protein: CASSTDNEQYF

J gene: TRBJ2-7
clone size: -
V gene: TRBV6-6
CDR3 protein: CATGTKIYEQYF

J gene: TRBJ2-6
clone size: -
V gene: TRBV18
CDR3 protein: CASSPAPPSRDRAGANALTF

J gene: TRBJ2-1
clone size: few
V gene: TRBV10-3
CDR3 protein: CAAGTGGKDEQFF

J gene: TRBJ2-7
clone size: -
V gene: TRBV28
CDR3 protein: CASNRGGTGSSYEQYF

J gene: TRBJ2-5
clone size: many
V gene: TRBV20-1
CDR3 protein: CSARPDSQETQYF

J gene: TRBJ1-1
clone size: -
V gene: TRBV3-1
CDR3 protein: CTSSHLDRATSEAFF

J gene: TRBJ2-1
clone size: -
V gene: TRBV6-1
CDR3 protein: CASRAKLANSHNEQFF

J gene: TRBJ1-6
clone size: few
V gene: TRBV2
CDR3 protein: CASSGYDPGALHF

J gene: TRBJ2-1
clone size: many
V gene: TRBV7-9
CDR3 protein: CASSLQMAVEQFF

J gene: TRBJ2-5
clone size: -
V gene: TRBV20-1
CDR3 protein: CSARPTGFKETQYF

J gene: TRBJ1-2
clone size: many
V gene: TRBV30
CDR3 protein: CACPTGTGTHGYTF

J gene: TRBJ2-1
clone size: -
V gene: TRBV10-3
CDR3 protein: CAISWDTNNEQFF